Listed below are T cell receptor beta chains from one sample, sequenced in a study of blood T cell repertoires in COVID-19. Assay used: immunoSEQ multiplex PCR; TCRdb lists only in-frame clones, some missing. The sample records 250,000 to 300,000 clones, 80% to 90% being singletons. Sequenced: peripheral blood. These receptors were collected from a woman in her 70s with COVID-19, enrolled during active disease. Both conserved end residues are part of each CDR3. The D gene is left open where the match is weak. Clone size appears in some rows only: once, few, many, or a class for an expanded clone.

D: -; size: once; V: TRBV21-1; J: TRBJ1-1; CDR3: CASSKGAGENTEAFF; DNA: TGTGCCAGCAGCAAGGGGGCAGGGGAGAACACTGAAGCTTTCTTT
D: -; size: -; V: TRBV7-9; J: TRBJ2-5; CDR3: CASSRTEYQETQYF; DNA: TGTGCCAGCAGCCGGACAGAATACCAAGAGACCCAGTACTTC
D: -; size: few; V: TRBV29-1; J: TRBJ2-3; CDR3: CSVLPGTDTQYF; DNA: TGCAGCGTTTTGCCGGGCACAGATACGCAGTATTTT
D: -; size: -; V: TRBV6-5; J: TRBJ1-5; CDR3: CASRGTNQPQHF; DNA: TGTGCCAGCCGCGGGACCAATCAGCCCCAGCATTTT
D: -; size: -; V: TRBV20-1; J: TRBJ2-1; CDR3: CSASKVEQVNNEQFF; DNA: TGCAGTGCTAGTAAGGTAGAACAGGTTAACAATGAGCAGTTCTTC
D: TRBD1; size: -; V: TRBV4-1; J: TRBJ2-5; CDR3: CASSQDIADRGFKETQYF; DNA: TGCGCCAGCAGCCAAGATATCGCAGACAGGGGTTTCAAGGAGACCCAGTACTTC
D: -; size: -; V: TRBV3-1/TRBV3-2; J: TRBJ1-5; CDR3: CASSQDRGQPQHF; DNA: TGTGCCAGCAGCCAAGACCGGGGACAGCCCCAGCATTTT
D: -; size: few; V: TRBV5-6; J: TRBJ1-1; CDR3: CASSLVQGEAFF; DNA: TGTGCCAGCAGCTTGGTTCAGGGTGAAGCTTTCTTT
D: TRBD1; size: -; V: TRBV5-6; J: TRBJ1-4; CDR3: CASSAQGATNEKLFF; DNA: TGTGCCAGCAGCGCGCAGGGGGCCACTAATGAAAAACTGTTTTTT
D: TRBD1; size: -; V: TRBV4-3; J: TRBJ1-2; CDR3: CASSQGAGRGHYGYTF; DNA: TGCGCCAGCAGCCAAGGAGCCGGCAGGGGGCACTATGGCTACACCTTC
D: -; size: -; V: TRBV30; J: TRBJ1-2; CDR3: CACYGPGYTF; DNA: TGTGCCTGTTATGGGCCTGGCTACACCTTC
D: TRBD2; size: -; V: TRBV28; J: TRBJ2-7; CDR3: CASSQTSGGTYEQYF; DNA: TGTGCCAGCAGTCAGACTAGCGGGGGGACGTACGAGCAGTACTTC
D: -; size: -; V: TRBV10-2; J: TRBJ1-1; CDR3: CASGEGGRTEAFF; DNA: TGCGCCAGCGGGGAGGGGGGGAGGACTGAAGCTTTCTTT
D: TRBD2; size: -; V: TRBV15; J: TRBJ2-3; CDR3: CATSRELAGGDTQYF; DNA: TGTGCCACCAGCAGAGAGCTAGCGGGGGGAGATACGCAGTATTTT
D: TRBD1; size: -; V: TRBV12-5; J: TRBJ1-2; CDR3: CASGSWTGTVNYGYTF; DNA: TGTGCTAGTGGCTCTTGGACAGGGACCGTGAACTATGGCTACACCTTC
D: TRBD1; size: once; V: TRBV9; J: TRBJ1-6; CDR3: CASSVEDRGSPLHF; DNA: TGTGCCAGCAGCGTAGAGGACAGGGGATCACCCCTCCACTTT
D: -; size: -; V: TRBV7-2; J: TRBJ2-5; CDR3: CASSQSSTEIQETQYF; DNA: TGTGCCAGCAGCCAATCCTCGACAGAGATACAAGAGACCCAGTACTTC
D: -; size: -; V: TRBV6-1; J: TRBJ1-2; CDR3: CASSEDGRGDYGYTF; DNA: TGTGCCAGCAGTGAAGACGGCAGGGGAGACTATGGCTACACCTTC
D: TRBD2; size: -; V: TRBV5-1; J: TRBJ2-1; CDR3: CASSSGLAGSPSYNEQFF; DNA: TGCGCCAGCAGCTCTGGACTAGCGGGCAGCCCCTCCTACAATGAGCAGTTCTTC
D: -; size: -; V: TRBV4-3; J: TRBJ2-1; CDR3: CASSQDFLRGSGYNEQFF; DNA: TGCGCCAGCAGCCAAGATTTTCTTCGGGGGTCAGGTTACAATGAGCAGTTCTTC
D: TRBD1; size: -; V: TRBV29-1; J: TRBJ1-2; CDR3: CSVEPGGFGYTF; DNA: TGCAGCGTTGAACCAGGGGGTTTTGGCTACACCTTC
D: -; size: -; V: TRBV6-2/TRBV6-3; J: TRBJ1-5; CDR3: CASSYLGAVYQPQHF; DNA: TGTGCCAGCAGTTACTTGGGGGCGGTTTATCAGCCCCAGCATTTT
D: TRBD1; size: few; V: TRBV6-5; J: TRBJ1-2; CDR3: CASSYRTGTATVVTF; DNA: TGTGCCAGCAGTTACCGGACCGGGACAGCTACAGTAGTCACCTTC
D: -; size: -; V: TRBV5-4; J: TRBJ2-5; CDR3: CASSPGGTEETQYF; DNA: TGTGCCAGCAGCCCGGGCGGGACAGAAGAGACCCAGTACTTC
D: TRBD1; size: -; V: TRBV27; J: TRBJ2-7; CDR3: CASSFLLGDRGAYEQYF; DNA: TGTGCCAGCAGTTTTCTACTGGGGGACAGGGGTGCCTACGAGCAGTACTTC
D: -; size: -; V: TRBV6-5; J: TRBJ1-3; CDR3: CASGASYGNTIYF; DNA: TGTGCCAGCGGGGCCAGTTATGGAAACACCATATATTTT
D: TRBD2; size: -; V: TRBV18; J: TRBJ2-5; CDR3: CASSPETSGETQYF; DNA: TGTGCCAGCTCACCAGAGACTAGCGGGGAGACCCAGTACTTC
D: TRBD2; size: -; V: TRBV11-2; J: TRBJ2-5; CDR3: CASSPGTSGQETQYF; DNA: TGTGCCAGCAGCCCCGGGACTAGCGGCCAAGAGACCCAGTACTTC
D: -; size: few; V: TRBV2; J: TRBJ1-5; CDR3: CASSVTGQPQHF; DNA: TGTGCCAGCAGCGTGACAGGTCAGCCCCAGCATTTT
D: -; size: -; V: TRBV20-1; J: TRBJ1-2; CDR3: CSASISTGGGNYGYTF; DNA: TGCAGTGCTAGTATTTCTACGGGAGGGGGTAACTATGGCTACACCTTC
D: TRBD2; size: -; V: TRBV5-1; J: TRBJ2-3; CDR3: CASSQRTSGSTDTQYF; DNA: TGCGCCAGCAGCCAAAGGACTAGCGGAAGCACAGATACGCAGTATTTT
D: -; size: -; V: TRBV21-1; J: TRBJ1-5; CDR3: CASSKVRGTDYSNQPQHF; DNA: TGTGCCAGCAGCAAAGTCAGGGGGACAGACTATAGCAATCAGCCCCAGCATTTT
D: TRBD2; size: -; V: TRBV24-1; J: TRBJ2-3; CDR3: CATSDFPIAGGGDTQYF; DNA: TGTGCCACCAGTGATTTCCCGATAGCGGGGGGCGGGGATACGCAGTATTTT
D: -; size: -; V: TRBV7-2; J: TRBJ2-7; CDR3: CASSSTGGGYEQYF; DNA: TGTGCCAGCAGCTCTACAGGCGGCGGCTACGAGCAGTACTTC
D: TRBD1; size: -; V: TRBV24-1; J: TRBJ1-2; CDR3: CATSDLGTGGFYGYTF; DNA: TGTGCCACCAGTGACCTGGGGACAGGGGGTTTCTATGGCTACACCTTC
D: TRBD1; size: -; V: TRBV7-9; J: TRBJ1-2; CDR3: CASSTQTGTNYGYTF; DNA: TGTGCCAGCAGCACTCAGACAGGGACTAACTATGGCTACACCTTC
D: -; size: -; V: TRBV7-2; J: TRBJ1-5; CDR3: CASSLFPYNQPQHF; DNA: TGTGCCAGCAGCTTATTCCCCTATAATCAGCCCCAGCATTTT
D: TRBD2; size: -; V: TRBV3-1/TRBV3-2; J: TRBJ2-3; CDR3: CASSSYSSGGTTDTQYF; DNA: TGTGCCAGCAGCTCATACTCTAGCGGGGGGACCACAGATACGCAGTATTTT
D: TRBD2; size: -; V: TRBV5-6; J: TRBJ2-7; CDR3: CASSTGLAGPRGEQYF; DNA: TGTGCCAGCAGCACGGGACTAGCGGGGCCAAGGGGGGAGCAGTACTTC
D: -; size: once; V: TRBV19; J: TRBJ1-1; CDR3: CASSKDRNTEAFF; DNA: TGTGCCAGTAGTAAGGACAGGAACACTGAAGCTTTCTTT
D: -; size: -; V: TRBV12-2; J: TRBJ1-4; CDR3: CASRLVGLVPLPRTNEKLFF; DNA: TGTGCAAGTCGCTTAGTCGGTTTAGTCCCGCTGCCTCGTACTAATGAAAAACTGTTTTTT
D: -; size: -; V: TRBV7-2; J: TRBJ1-4; CDR3: CASSLSGAPGEKLFF; DNA: TGTGCCAGCAGCTTATCAGGGGCCCCTGGTGAAAAACTGTTTTTT
D: -; size: -; V: TRBV21-1; J: TRBJ2-5; CDR3: CASSKGKDRERGETQYF; DNA: TGTGCCAGCAGCAAAGGGAAGGACAGGGAAAGGGGAGAGACCCAGTACTTC
D: TRBD2; size: -; V: TRBV18; J: TRBJ2-7; CDR3: CASSPHPGTSGHEQYF; DNA: TGTGCCAGCTCACCACATCCCGGGACTAGCGGGCACGAGCAGTACTTC
D: -; size: -; V: TRBV19; J: TRBJ1-2; CDR3: CASSSNGDYGYTF; DNA: TGTGCCAGTAGCTCTAATGGTGACTATGGCTACACCTTC
D: TRBD1; size: -; V: TRBV28; J: TRBJ2-2; CDR3: CASRSGQGITGELFF; DNA: TGTGCCAGCAGATCCGGACAGGGAATTACCGGGGAGCTGTTTTTT
D: TRBD1; size: -; V: TRBV19; J: TRBJ2-7; CDR3: CASSVFPGQGYEQYF; DNA: TGTGCCAGTAGTGTCTTTCCGGGACAGGGGTACGAGCAGTACTTC
D: -; size: once; V: TRBV28; J: TRBJ2-7; CDR3: CASSPYLGLSYEQYF; DNA: TGTGCCAGCAGTCCATACCTGGGACTTTCCTACGAGCAGTACTTC
D: TRBD2; size: -; V: TRBV5-1; J: TRBJ2-7; CDR3: CASSLEASGVGTYEQYF; DNA: TGCGCCAGCAGCTTGGAAGCTAGCGGGGTTGGGACCTACGAGCAGTACTTC
D: TRBD1; size: -; V: TRBV2; J: TRBJ1-1; CDR3: CASSGRGISSTEAFF; DNA: TGTGCCAGCAGCGGCAGGGGGATATCGAGCACTGAAGCTTTCTTT
D: TRBD1; size: -; V: TRBV28; J: TRBJ1-5; CDR3: CASSPGQGKPQHF; DNA: TGTGCCAGCAGCCCGGGACAGGGTAAGCCCCAGCATTTT
D: TRBD1; size: -; V: TRBV9; J: TRBJ1-4; CDR3: CASSVSQGAGEKLFF; DNA: TGTGCCAGCAGCGTATCTCAGGGGGCGGGTGAAAAACTGTTTTTT